This T cell receptor (beta chain) was identified during a study of CD8+ T cells in alopecia areata. Researchers took lesional scalp punch biopsies and peripheral blood from people who were alopecia areata patients. Points from the study as a whole: Against the mouse data, patients shared TCRs less clearly, possibly for HLA reasons. For lesional scalp, especially alopecia totalis/universalis, clonality was higher than in normal scalp.

For this clone: As yet, its antigen is unknown.

The germline CDR1 and CDR2 sequences are SGHTA and FQGTGA. The V end was cut by 6 bases, the J end by 2 bases, with 10 bases between. This CDR3 is 13 amino acids long. As the sequencing template, cDNA was produced by extracting RNA and reverse transcribing it. Here immunoSEQ multiplex PCR was the method, and the copy in TCRdb shows in-frame clones only, minus some. The data contain 100,000 to 150,000 clones, approximately 49% of them singletons. This chain links TRBV7-3 with TRBJ2-5, with a weak D call TRBD2 (5 bases). The clonotype comes from a human donor with alopecia areata. Specimen: CD8+ T cells sorted from blood, collected at week 0. CDR3 sequence reads: CASSADSQETQYF. The CDR3 bases are TGTGCCAGCAGTGCGGACTCTCAAGAGACCCAGTACTTC.